These 24 T cell receptor beta chains share one sample of origin, sequenced in a study of STAT5B mutations in CD4+ large granular lymphocyte leukemia. The table came from immunoSEQ multiplex PCR; TCRdb's copy has only in-frame clones and leaves some out. The sample yields about 45,000 clones, 80% to 90% seen once. Sequenced material: CD4+ T cells from blood buffy coats. These receptors came from a human donor in good health.

This chain connects TRBV9 to TRBJ2-1; 11 nucleotides match TRBD2. J was trimmed by 10 bases and V by 3 bases; bases with no gene match: 9. Germline lookup yields CDR1 SGDLS and CDR2 YYNGEE. CDR3 length: 15 amino acids. DNA for the CDR3: TGTGCCAGCAGCGGAGTTACCGGGACTAGCGGAGAGCAGTTCTTC. Amino acids: CASSGVTGTSGEQFF.

The chain recombines TRBV15 with TRBJ2-1, with 14 bases identical to TRBD2. The CDR3 totals 20 residues. Germline CDR1 is LNHNV and CDR2 is YYDKDF (reference sequence). Germline trimming cut 0 bases from V and 1 base from J; bases unmatched to any gene: 8. This CDR3 reads CATSREGGTSGRGSYNEQFF. CDR3 DNA: TGTGCCACCAGCAGAGAAGGTGGGACTAGCGGGAGAGGATCCTACAATGAGCAGTTCTTC.

The V call is TRBV2, the J call TRBJ1-2, with 10 bases matching TRBD1. V lost 5 bases, J lost 4 bases, and 4 bases stayed unmatched. Looked up from germline, CDR1 is SNHLY and CDR2 is FYNNEI. CDR3 length: 14 residues. In nucleotides, the CDR3 is TGTGCCAGCAGTCAGACAGGGGGCGGCTATGGCTACACCTTC. Protein product: CASSQTGGGYGYTF.

The V and J genes are TRBV6-5 and TRBJ2-5; D not certain. V lost 0 bases and J lost 2, with 10 bases in between. Germline V CDR1 and CDR2: MNHEY, SVGAGI. CDR3 length: 15 residues. The CDR3 protein is CASSYSGGAQETQYF. The CDR3 DNA is TGTGCCAGCAGTTACTCGGGCGGAGCGCAAGAGACCCAGTACTTC.

The chain uses TRBV6-5 and TRBJ1-2, with D perhaps matching TRBD1 (5 bases). The CDR3 has 14 residues. Germline CDR1 reads MNHEY; CDR2 reads SVGAGI. Trimming shortened V by 4 bases and J by 7 bases, and 16 bases separated the two germline ends. This CDR3 is CASSSSRVRGGYTF. The CDR3 DNA reads TGTGCCAGCAGTTCTTCCAGGGTGAGGGGTGGCTACACCTTC.

The chain employs TRBV2 and TRBJ2-7; the match to TRBD1 covers 7 bases. The germline V gene encodes CDR1 SNHLY and CDR2 FYNNEI. Trimming cost V 6 bases and J 7 bases; bases outside gene matches: 9. The CDR3 is 13 amino acids. CDR3 sequence: CASRIGGGGEQYF. The CDR3 coding sequence is TGTGCCAGCAGGATAGGGGGCGGTGGGGAGCAGTACTTC.

J is TRBJ2-1 and V is TRBV7-2, with TRBD2 as a possible D gene (6 bases). The CDR3 has 17 residues. Germline V gene lookup returns CDR1 SGHTA and CDR2 FQGNSA. Between the trimmed V and J ends, which lost 6 bases and 0 bases, there was a span of 18 bases. The DNA of the CDR3 is TGTGCCAGCAGTACGAAGGGGACTGTCAGCTCCTACAATGAGCAGTTCTTC. Translation gives CASSTKGTVSSYNEQFF. Full variable domain (outside the CDR3, taken from reference TRBV7-2 and TRBJ2-1): GAGVSQSPSNKVTEKGKDVELRCDPISGHTALYWYRQSLGQGLEFLIYFQGNSAPDKSGLPSDRFSAERTGGSVSTLTIQRTQQEDSAVYLCASSTKGTVSSYNEQFFGPGTRLTVL.

The chain carries TRBV30 and TRBJ2-1; D tentatively reads TRBD1 or TRBD2 (5 bases each). From germline, CDR1 is GTSNPN and CDR2 SVGIG (reference sequence). This CDR3 spans 12 amino acids. Trimming shortened V by 8 bases and J by 6 bases, and 14 bases separated the two germline ends. CDR3 sequence: CAGTANPNEQFF. The DNA for the CDR3 is TGTGCCGGGACCGCAAACCCCAATGAGCAGTTCTTC.

The CDR3 DNA sequence: TGTGCCAGCAGTTACGGGACAGGTGACAATGAAAAACTGTTTTTT. Encoded protein: CASSYGTGDNEKLFF. The chain carries TRBV6-5 and TRBJ1-4; TRBD1 aligns across 8 bases. Germline loops: CDR1 MNHEY, CDR2 SVGAGI. The CDR3 has 15 residues. V gave up 2 bases and J gave up 5 bases; unmatched junction bases: 4.

In its sample, this clone was seen a few times. In DNA form, the CDR3 reads TGTGCCCGGGGGCAGGGACTCATGAACACTGAAGCTTTCTTT. Protein: CARGQGLMNTEAFF. The genes are TRBV30 and TRBJ1-1, with a possible D match to TRBD1 (6 bases). Trimming took 8 bases from V and 0 from J, leaving 16 bases between them. The CDR3 extends over 14 amino acids. Germline loops: CDR1 GTSNPN, CDR2 SVGIG (reference sequence).

The rearrangement joins TRBV9 to TRBJ1-2; D is perhaps TRBD1 (5 bases). Germline CDR1 SGDLS, CDR2 YYNGEE. V was clipped by 6 bases and J by 3 bases, with 9 bases between them. The CDR3 covers 12 residues. Here the CDR3 DNA reads TGTGCCAGCACTCGGGACGACTATGGCTACACCTTC. Translated: CASTRDDYGYTF. Variable domain in full (rest from reference TRBV9 and TRBJ1-2): DSGVTQTPKHLITATGQRVTLRCSPRSGDLSVYWYQQSLDQGLQFLIQYYNGEERAKGNILERFSAQQFPDLHSELNLSSLELGDSALYFCASTRDDYGYTFGSGTRLTVV.

This clone has a single count. V usage is TRBV7-9 and J usage is TRBJ2-6; unclear D gene. The V gene's germline CDR1 is SEHNR and CDR2 FQNEAQ (reference sequence). Trimming cost V 2 bases and J 4 bases, with 9 bases left between them. The CDR3 has 15 residues. CDR3 protein: CASSLYTAGANVLTF. As DNA, the CDR3 is TGTGCCAGCAGCTTATACACAGCCGGGGCCAACGTCCTGACTTTC.

The J gene is TRBJ2-3, the V gene TRBV25-1; TRBD1 matches 7 bases. The CDR3 extends over 12 amino acids. The V gene end was trimmed by 8 bases and the J gene end by 5 bases; junction bases not matched to a gene: 4. Germline CDR1 is MGHDK and CDR2 is SYGVNS. The CDR3 coding sequence is TGTGCCAGCCGGGACAGACTAGATACGCAGTATTTT. The encoded protein is CASRDRLDTQYF.

The table lists this clone with a count of one. The CDR3 DNA reads TGTGCCAGCAGCCAAACCGGGACTAGCGGGAGAAGTGAGCAGTTCTTC. Translated: CASSQTGTSGRSEQFF. The J gene is TRBJ2-1, the V gene TRBV4-2; TRBD2 aligns across 14 bases. Germline loops: CDR1 LGHNA, CDR2 YNFKEQ. V was clipped by 2 bases and J by 9 bases; unmatched bases: 6. This CDR3 is built from 16 residues.

The chain joins TRBV6-1 to TRBJ2-3, with D maybe TRBD2 (5 bases). V was pared by 6 bases and J by 0 bases, with 10 bases between. The CDR3 spans 14 residues. Germline CDR1 is MNHNS and CDR2 is SASEGT. The CDR3 DNA is TGTGCCAGCAGGAGGGTTGTTAGCACAGATACGCAGTATTTT. Amino acids: CASRRVVSTDTQYF.

This clone appeared a single time. The V and J genes are TRBV30 and TRBJ1-3; no clear D. The V and J ends lost 1 base and 2 bases respectively, with 12 bases between them. Germline V gene data show CDR1 as GTSNPN and CDR2 as SVGIG (reference sequence). The CDR3 runs 15 residues. The CDR3 reads CAWSDRTNPGNTIYF. CDR3 DNA: TGTGCCTGGAGTGACCGCACGAACCCTGGAAACACCATATATTTT.

This chain uses TRBV30 with TRBJ2-7, with D possibly matching TRBD1 (5 bases). Trimming shortened V by 0 bases and J by 2 bases, and 11 bases separated the two germline ends. Looked up from germline, CDR1 is GTSNPN and CDR2 is SVGIG (reference sequence). The CDR3 consists of 14 residues. CDR3 nucleotides: TGTGCCTGGAGTGTACATACAGGTCCCTACGAGCAGTACTTC. It codes for CAWSVHTGPYEQYF.

There are a few counts of this clone. The chain combines TRBV28 with TRBJ1-2; D call uncertain. Trimming left V 3 bases short and J 0 bases short, with 11 bases between. The germline gives CDR1 MDHEN, CDR2 SYDVKM. The CDR3 loop spans 15 amino acids. The CDR3 region is CASSFNGHPNYGYTF. CDR3 in DNA: TGTGCCAGCAGTTTTAACGGTCACCCTAACTATGGCTACACCTTC.

Note on this clone: Other DNA sequences of this sample code for an identical CDR3. The chain carries TRBV10-2 and TRBJ2-3; D not resolved. Deletions cut 2 bases from V and 3 bases from J, with 6 bases between. The germline CDR1 and CDR2 sequences are WSHSY and SAAADI. The CDR3 covers 13 residues. The CDR3 DNA follows: TGCGCCAGCAGTGAGGGCAGAACAGATACGCAGTATTTT. The encoded protein is CASSEGRTDTQYF.

The CDR3: CASSQDGSSVTDTQYF. The CDR3 DNA sequence: TGTGCCAGCAGCCAAGATGGTAGCTCGGTAACAGATACGCAGTATTTT. The chain has TRBV4-2 and TRBJ2-3; D gene ambiguous. CDR3 length equals 16 residues. The V gene's germline CDR1 is LGHNA and CDR2 YNFKEQ. V was trimmed by 0 bases and J by 3 bases, leaving 13 bases between them.

The J gene is TRBJ1-5, the V gene TRBV5-1; TRBD1 matches 9 bases. The CDR3 sequence is 15 residues long. The V and J ends lost 0 bases and 2 bases, in that order; junction bases with no gene match: 0. CDR1 and CDR2 from the germline V gene are SGHRS and YFSETQ. CDR3 amino acids: CASSLGTGGNQPQHF. The CDR3 DNA sequence: TGCGCCAGCAGCTTGGGGACAGGGGGCAATCAGCCCCAGCATTTT. The full variable domain, in which reference TRBV5-1 and TRBJ1-5 provide the parts outside the CDR3, is KAGVTQTPRYLIKTRGQQVTLSCSPISGHRSVSWYQQTPGQGLQFLFEYFSETQRNKGNFPGRFSGRQFSNSRSEMNVSTLELGDSALYLCASSLGTGGNQPQHFGDGTRLSIL.

V and J are TRBV29-1 and TRBJ1-1; maybe TRBD1 (6 bases). CDR3 length: 13 amino acids. The germline V and J ends were trimmed by 4 bases and 6 bases, with 15 bases remaining between them. The V gene's germline CDR1 is SQVTM and CDR2 ANQGSEA. CDR3 region: CSVVWGSGAEAFF. DNA of the CDR3: TGCAGCGTTGTCTGGGGGTCAGGGGCTGAAGCTTTCTTT.

In its sample, this clone was seen once. This sequence joins TRBV2 and TRBJ1-5; 7 bases fit TRBD1. V lost 8 bases and J lost 4; bases outside the gene matches: 5. Germline-derived CDR1 and CDR2 are SNHLY and FYNNEI. The CDR3 covers 13 residues. CDR3 protein: CASGLQGNQPQHF. CDR3 bases: TGTGCCAGCGGACTACAGGGGAATCAGCCCCAGCATTTT.

The CDR3 sequence: CASSPSGQGHGYTF. The CDR3 DNA follows: TGTGCCAGCTCACCCTCCGGACAGGGGCATGGCTACACCTTC. This rearrangement joins TRBV18 to TRBJ1-2; 9 positions agree with TRBD1. The V gene's germline CDR1 is KGHSH and CDR2 LQKENI. V was pared by 3 bases and J by 6 bases, with 5 bases of the junction left unmatched. CDR3 size: 14 residues. The full variable domain, with the rest looked up from reference TRBV18 and TRBJ1-2, is NAGVMQNPRHLVRRRGQEARLRCSPMKGHSHVYWYRQLPEEGLKFMVYLQKENIIDESGMPKERFSAEFPKEGPSILRIQQVVRGDSAAYFCASSPSGQGHGYTFGSGTRLTVV.